A selection of T cell receptor beta chains follows, all from one sample in a study of OX40 agonist ivuxolimab in advanced cancers. The table came from immunoSEQ multiplex PCR; TCRdb's copy has only in-frame clones and leaves some out. The sample holds approximately 49,000 clones; less than 90% are singletons and the top ten take 20% to 25%. Material: CD4+ or CD8+ T cells sorted from blood, obtained in a trial of the OX40 agonist ivuxolimab. The receptors originated from an adult with an advanced solid tumor such as melanoma, head and neck, liver or kidney cancer. CDR3s include the opening cysteine and the closing phenylalanine or tryptophan. The D gene is left open where the match is weak. Expanded clones get a size class; other rows say once, few or many, or leave the size out.

few	TRBV6-5	-	TRBJ2-7	CASSSPGWEQYF	TGTGCCAGCAGCTCCCCTGGGTGGGAGCAGTACTTC
-	TRBV28	-	TRBJ2-7	CASSLGPIRSSYEQYF	TGTGCCAGCAGTTTAGGGCCCATCCGGAGCTCCTACGAGCAGTACTTC
-	TRBV10-3	-	TRBJ2-3	CAISESIQLPGVSTDTQYF	TGTGCCATCAGTGAGTCGATCCAGCTGCCAGGAGTTAGCACAGATACGCAGTATTTT
-	TRBV11-3	TRBD2	TRBJ2-1	CASSLEGFLSGSMNEQFF	TGTGCCAGCAGCTTAGAAGGCTTTTTAAGCGGGAGTATGAATGAGCAGTTCTTC
-	TRBV2	TRBD1	TRBJ1-1	CASSRGLNTEAFF	TGTGCCAGCAGTAGGGGGCTGAACACTGAAGCTTTCTTT
-	TRBV7-9	-	TRBJ2-5	CASSLALRETQYF	TGTGCCAGCAGCTTAGCTCTCAGGGAGACCCAGTACTTC
few	TRBV5-1	-	TRBJ2-1	CASSFIGEQFF	TGCGCCAGCAGCTTTATAGGTGAGCAGTTCTTC
-	TRBV6-1	-	TRBJ2-7	CASSEAPDNYEQYF	TGTGCCAGCAGTGAAGCCCCAGACAACTACGAGCAGTACTTC
once	TRBV6-4	TRBD1	TRBJ2-3	CASSPTGDRDTQYF	TGTGCCAGCAGTCCTACAGGGGATCGAGATACGCAGTATTTT
-	TRBV27	-	TRBJ2-7	CASSPWSDYEQYF	TGTGCCAGCAGTCCGTGGTCCGACTACGAGCAGTACTTC
-	TRBV4-1	TRBD2	TRBJ2-2	CASSRRGLAGAHGELFF	TGCGCCAGCAGCCGGAGGGGACTAGCGGGGGCGCACGGGGAGCTGTTTTTT
-	TRBV7-9	-	TRBJ2-3	CASSQDRTDTQYF	TGTGCCAGCAGCCAAGATAGGACAGATACGCAGTATTTT
-	TRBV5-8	-	TRBJ2-1	CASSARGGRSSYNEQFF	TGTGCCAGCAGCGCGCGAGGGGGGAGGAGCTCCTACAATGAGCAGTTCTTC
-	TRBV29-1	-	TRBJ2-7	CSVHLGQGNYEQYF	TGCAGCGTCCATTTGGGGCAGGGGAACTACGAGCAGTACTTC
-	TRBV4-3	-	TRBJ1-2	CASSQDTHYGYTF	TGCGCCAGCAGCCAAGATACGCACTATGGCTACACCTTC
-	TRBV14	-	TRBJ2-7	CASSQGFPSYEQYF	TGTGCCAGCAGCCAAGGTTTCCCTTCATACGAGCAGTACTTC
-	TRBV18	-	TRBJ2-2	CASPPAIVHRGAVF	TGTGCCAGCCCTCCGGCGATTGTACACCGGGGAGCTGTTTTT
few	TRBV7-9	TRBD1	TRBJ2-3	CASSSNRGLGPDTQYF	TGTGCCAGCAGCTCAAACAGGGGGCTGGGACCAGATACGCAGTATTTT
few	TRBV25-1	-	TRBJ1-3	CASSDQGFGNTIYF	TGTGCCAGCAGTGACCAGGGGTTCGGAAACACCATATATTTT
-	TRBV10-3	-	TRBJ2-7	CAISTAESYEQYF	TGTGCCATCAGTACAGCTGAATCCTACGAGCAGTACTTC
-	TRBV5-1	-	TRBJ2-1	CASSRLGANEQFF	TGCGCCAGCAGCCGTCTAGGGGCTAATGAGCAGTTCTTC
-	TRBV29-1	-	TRBJ1-1	CSVQNTEAFF	TGCAGCGTTCAGAACACTGAAGCTTTCTTT
-	TRBV11-1	-	TRBJ2-3	CASSSRGGASFGPINTQYF	TGTGCCAGCAGCTCTCGAGGGGGAGCGAGTTTTGGTCCCATAAATACGCAGTATTTT
-	TRBV30	TRBD1	TRBJ1-1	CAWRDRGNTEAFF	TGTGCCTGGCGTGACAGGGGAAACACTGAAGCTTTCTTT
-	TRBV2	-	TRBJ2-1	CATVPTGIQTVRPNEQFF	TGTGCCACGGTACCAACAGGGATTCAAACCGTTCGACCCAATGAGCAGTTCTTC
-	TRBV7-9	-	TRBJ1-2	CASSTQGPNYGYTF	TGTGCCAGCTCAACGCAGGGACCTAACTATGGCTACACCTTC
-	TRBV4-1	TRBD1	TRBJ1-1	CASSQGQMNTEAFF	TGCGCCAGCAGCCAGGGACAGATGAACACTGAAGCTTTCTTT
-	TRBV13	TRBD2	TRBJ2-7	CASSSQRDYYEQYF	TGTGCCAGCAGCTCACAGCGGGACTACTACGAGCAGTACTTC
-	TRBV19	-	TRBJ1-1	CASSLAGNTEAFF	TGTGCCAGTAGTCTGGCAGGGAACACTGAAGCTTTCTTT
-	TRBV27	TRBD2	TRBJ2-3	CASTYAGGATDTQYF	TGTGCCAGCACGTATGCCGGGGGGGCGACAGATACGCAGTATTTT
-	TRBV4-3	TRBD2	TRBJ2-1	CASSPPGGDEQFF	TGCGCCAGCAGCCCCCCGGGAGGAGATGAGCAGTTCTTC
-	TRBV4-1	TRBD1	TRBJ2-7	CASSQVSGTGTYEQYF	TGCGCCAGCAGCCAAGTCTCCGGGACAGGGACCTACGAGCAGTACTTC
-	TRBV27	TRBD2	TRBJ2-7	CASSPVAGEGQQYF	TGTGCCAGCAGTCCGGTAGCGGGAGAAGGTCAGCAGTACTTC
-	TRBV5-4	-	TRBJ1-1	CASSLGGNTEAFF	TGTGCCAGCAGCCTGGGGGGTAACACTGAAGCTTTCTTT
-	TRBV4-3	-	TRBJ2-1	CASSQDSEQFF	TGCGCCAGCAGCCAAGATTCAGAGCAGTTCTTC
once	TRBV27	-	TRBJ2-1	CASSWDTEFPNNEQFF	TGTGCCAGCAGTTGGGACACCGAGTTCCCTAACAATGAGCAGTTCTTC
-	TRBV7-2	TRBD2	TRBJ2-1	CASSLQRRTSFNEQFF	TGTGCCAGCAGCTTGCAACGGCGGACTAGCTTCAATGAGCAGTTCTTC
-	TRBV27	-	TRBJ2-1	CASSPDWNEQFF	TGTGCCAGCAGTCCCGACTGGAATGAGCAGTTCTTC
-	TRBV5-4	TRBD2	TRBJ2-2	CASSTLTSGGIANTGELFF	TGTGCCAGCAGCACCTTAACTAGCGGGGGAATCGCGAACACCGGGGAGCTGTTTTTT
-	TRBV6-5	-	TRBJ1-2	CASSGATYGYTF	TGTGCCAGCTCCGGGGCGACCTATGGCTACACCTTC
-	TRBV9	TRBD2	TRBJ2-3	CASSATGTTFVTRYF	TGTGCCAGCAGCGCAACCGGGACTACCTTCGTAACGAGGTATTTT
-	TRBV28	-	TRBJ2-6	CASRSGSGGANVLTF	TGTGCCAGCAGGTCAGGGTCCGGGGGGGCCAACGTCCTGACTTTC
-	TRBV9	TRBD2	TRBJ2-1	CASSVASGVENEQFF	TGTGCCAGCAGCGTCGCTAGCGGGGTAGAGAATGAGCAGTTCTTC
once	TRBV5-5	-	TRBJ1-2	CASSLLAADGSYGYTF	TGTGCCAGCAGCCTGCTGGCCGCGGACGGGTCCTATGGCTACACCTTC
once	TRBV6-1	-	TRBJ2-7	CASSEAGDWEQYF	TGTGCCAGCAGTGAGGCCGGTGATTGGGAGCAGTACTTC
-	TRBV4-2	-	TRBJ2-7	CASSGGTAYEQYF	TGTGCCAGCAGTGGGGGGACCGCCTACGAGCAGTACTTC
-	TRBV7-6	-	TRBJ2-7	CASSLGVSYEQYF	TGTGCCAGCAGCTTAGGTGTCTCCTACGAGCAGTACTTC
once	TRBV7-3	-	TRBJ2-1	CASSSLGNEQFF	TGTGCCAGCAGCTCACTAGGAAATGAGCAGTTCTTC
-	TRBV30	-	TRBJ1-5	CAWSVNINQPQHF	TGTGCCTGGAGCGTAAATATAAATCAGCCCCAGCATTTT
-	TRBV28	-	TRBJ1-2	CASSRPSTVYGYTF	TGTGCCAGCAGCCGCCCGTCCACTGTCTATGGCTACACCTTC
-	TRBV4-1	-	TRBJ2-7	CASSQGHEQYF	TGCGCCAGCAGCCAAGGACACGAGCAGTACTTC
-	TRBV29-1	TRBD1	TRBJ2-7	CSVAIGDRGPGEQYF	TGCAGCGTTGCCATAGGAGACAGGGGGCCTGGCGAGCAGTACTTC
-	TRBV19	-	TRBJ1-5	CASSILGTVNQPQHF	TGTGCCAGTAGTATTCTAGGGACGGTCAATCAGCCCCAGCATTTT
-	TRBV7-3	-	TRBJ2-1	CASSLMGADNEQFF	TGTGCCAGCAGCTTAATGGGGGCAGACAATGAGCAGTTCTTC